A single sample is the source of the 8 T cell receptor beta chains below, sequenced in a study of blood T cell repertoires in COVID-19. The assay was immunoSEQ multiplex PCR, and TCRdb's table has in-frame clones only and misses some. The sample yields 110,000 or so clones, about 78% seen once. The sample comprised peripheral blood. The receptor source for this set is a human donor in a cohort sampled during active or convalescent COVID-19.

The CDR3 nucleotides are TGTGCCAGCAGCCAAGACCGACTAGCGGGGAACAATGAGCAGTTCTTC. Translating gives CASSQDRLAGNNEQFF. V gene TRBV3-1 (or the pseudogene TRBV3-2) combines with J gene TRBJ2-1, with 11 bases matching TRBD2. This CDR3 spans 16 amino acids. V lost 0 bases, J lost 5 bases, and 3 bases stayed unmatched. Germline-derived CDR1 and CDR2 are LGHDT and YNNKEL (reference sequence).

This chain joins TRBV7-2 and TRBJ2-5, with TRBD2 matching 16 bases. J was trimmed by 1 base and V by 5 bases; bases with no gene match: 10. The CDR3 length is 19 residues. CDR1 and CDR2 (germline): SGHTA, FQGNSA. Here the CDR3 DNA reads TGTGCCAGCAGCGGAAAGGGACTAGCGGGAGGGGCACCCCAAGAGACCCAGTACTTC. Translated, it gives CASSGKGLAGGAPQETQYF.

The chain recombines TRBV27 with TRBJ1-2; possibly TRBD1 for D (5 bases). The germline gives CDR1 MNHEY, CDR2 SMNVEV (reference sequence). The length of the CDR3 is 14 residues. The V end lost 6 bases, the J end lost 6 bases, and 17 bases lay between the germline ends. The CDR3 sequence: CASSYTGVADGYTF. Here the CDR3 DNA reads TGTGCCAGCAGCTACACAGGAGTCGCAGATGGCTACACCTTC.

V usage is TRBV11-3 and J usage is TRBJ2-5; 7 bases align to TRBD2. V dropped 0 bases and J dropped 3; count of bases not matched to a gene: 4. This CDR3 comprises 15 residues. The germline CDR1 and CDR2 sequences are SGHNT and YENEEA. As DNA, the CDR3 is TGTGCCAGCAGCTTAGACACGGCGGGGGAAGAGACCCAGTACTTC. Residues: CASSLDTAGEETQYF.

A few counts support this clone. The chain has TRBV7-9 and TRBJ2-7; D gene uncertain. This CDR3 contains 11 residues. V was clipped by 1 base and J by 6 bases, with 4 bases between them. The V gene's germline CDR1 is SEHNR and CDR2 FQNEAQ (reference sequence). CDR3 residues: CASSLVAEQYF. The CDR3 DNA is TGTGCCAGCAGCTTAGTGGCCGAGCAGTACTTC. Full variable domain (rest looked up from reference TRBV7-9 and TRBJ2-7): DTGVSQNPRHKITKRGQNVTFRCDPISEHNRLYWYRQTLGQGPEFLTYFQNEAQLEKSRLLSDRFSAERPKGSFSTLEIQRTEQGDSAMYLCASSLVAEQYFGPGTRLTVT.

This chain links TRBV28 with TRBJ1-5; maybe TRBD1 (6 bases). Germline CDR1 is MDHEN and CDR2 is SYDVKM. The CDR3 extends over 15 amino acids. Between the trimmed V and J ends, which lost 6 bases and 5 bases, there was a span of 17 bases. The CDR3 is CASSGQKRLYQPQHF. CDR3 DNA: TGTGCCAGCAGCGGACAGAAGCGGCTGTATCAGCCCCAGCATTTT.

The chain links TRBV14 to TRBJ2-5; D uncertain. Trimming pared 4 bases from V and 1 base from J, leaving 7 bases between. From germline, CDR1 is SGHDN and CDR2 FVKESK. This CDR3 has 13 amino acids. The CDR3: CASSRSPQETQYF. CDR3 DNA: TGTGCCAGCAGCCGAAGCCCCCAAGAGACCCAGTACTTC. Filled out from reference TRBV14 and TRBJ2-5, the complete variable domain reads EAGVTQFPSHSVIEKGQTVTLRCDPISGHDNLYWYRRVMGKEIKFLLHFVKESKQDESGMPNNRFLAERTGGTYSTLKVQPAELEDSGVYFCASSRSPQETQYFGPGTRLLVL.

The genes are TRBV6-5 and TRBJ1-4; unclear D gene. The CDR3 loop spans 14 amino acids. Trimming removed 11 bases at V and 7 bases at J, with 20 bases between. The germline CDR1 and CDR2 sequences are MNHEY and SVGAGI. The CDR3 DNA reads TGTGCCGCATCCCAACGCGGAGGGAGTGAAAAACTGTTTTTT. The encoded protein is CAASQRGGSEKLFF.